Listed here is a single TCR beta chain. Its cognate antigen is unknown. This sample is part of a study of early T cells in non-severe SARS-CoV-2 infection. Overall study: Unpaired chains resulted from sequencing bulk RNA of unsorted whole blood.

Tagging with unique molecular identifiers was applied to individual cDNA molecules. Using its own MiXCR run on the 5' RACE reads, TCRdb lists one record per CDR3 protein. The table records about 26,000 distinct CDR3 sequences, around 5.5% of them present only once. General study points: VDJdb-based annotation leaned toward anti-spike CD8 responses and missed private and CD4 specificities.

The CDR3 has 14 residues. V was cut by 6 bases and J by 0 bases, with 9 bases left in between. From germline, CDR1 is MNHEY and CDR2 SVGEGT. This chain links TRBV6-2 or TRBV6-3 with TRBJ1-5; a weak D match, TRBD1 (6 bases). This TCR was sampled from an adult who was a healthcare worker with PCR-confirmed SARS-CoV-2 infection or an uninfected control (not recorded which). The specimen sequenced was whole blood. CDR3 region: CASRGHLSNQPQHF. The CDR3 DNA follows: TGTGCCAGCAGGGGACACCTTAGCAATCAGCCCCAGCATTTT.